This TCR beta chain derives from a study of T-cell memory formation after mild COVID-19. Researchers used 5'RACE with constant-segment primers to make TCR alpha and TCR beta cDNA libraries that carry sample barcodes and UMIs. TCRdb re-analysed the 5' RACE reads in MiXCR, keeping a single row per CDR3 protein. The table shows fewer than 350,000 distinct CDR3 sequences, with approximately 8.4% occurring only once. Per germline, CDR1 SEHNR and CDR2 FQNEAQ (reference sequence). Losses at the gene ends were 5 bases for V and 8 bases for J; bases not matched to a gene: 16. The CDR3 is made up of 16 amino acids.

Source material: PBMCs or a T cell subset sorted from them (not recorded which). This TCR derives from a man aged 18 to 30 who had mild COVID-19 (a few samples of this study predate the infection). Cell type and time point are not known. The rearrangement joins TRBV7-9 to TRBJ1-2; 8 positions match TRBD1. The CDR3 bases are TGTGCCAGCAGCCCAGGGGGACAGGCGGCTAGTAGGGGCTACACCTTC. This codes for CASSPGGQAASRGYTF.